The 15 T cell receptor beta chains reported below all come from one sample, sequenced in a study of blood T cell repertoires in COVID-19. The method was immunoSEQ multiplex PCR; TCRdb's version includes in-frame clones alone and lacks a portion of them. The sample contains 150,000 or so clones, 75% to 90% of which appear only once. The sequencing input was peripheral blood. The receptors derive from a man aged 18-30 years with COVID-19, enrolled during active disease.

The chain is built from TRBV28 and TRBJ2-7, with a tentative D call TRBD2 (6 bases). Trimming removed 5 bases at V and 0 bases at J, with 11 bases between. The CDR3 contains 14 residues. Germline V gene lookup returns CDR1 MDHEN and CDR2 SYDVKM. The CDR3 here is CASSRAGLSYEQYF. CDR3 sequence (DNA): TGTGCCAGCAGTCGCGCGGGGCTCTCCTACGAGCAGTACTTC.

A few counts support this clone. The J gene is TRBJ2-1, the V gene TRBV4-1; TRBD2 agrees at 11 bases. Trimming at V came to 6 bases and at J to 3 bases, leaving 7 bases not matched to a gene. This CDR3 has 16 residues. CDR1 is MGHRA and CDR2 is YSYEKL in the germline V gene. CDR3 DNA sequence: TGCGCCAGCAGGGATAGCGGGAGGGCCCGCTACAATGAGCAGTTCTTC. Its protein is CASRDSGRARYNEQFF.

This clone was recorded a few times. V is TRBV7-2 and J is TRBJ1-6, with a possible D match to TRBD1 (6 bases). There are 15 residues in the CDR3. The germline V gene encodes CDR1 SGHTA and CDR2 FQGNSA. Trimming took off 5 bases at V and 7 bases at J, with 15 bases between the two ends. Here the CDR3 DNA reads TGTGCCAGCAGCCCCCAGACAGGTGGAAATTCACCCCTCCACTTT. It encodes CASSPQTGGNSPLHF.

In this sample, this clone turned up once. J is TRBJ2-1 and V is TRBV4-3, with D perhaps matching TRBD2 (6 bases). The V gene's germline CDR1 is LGHNA and CDR2 YSLEER. The CDR3 has 14 residues. V gave up 0 bases and J gave up 8 bases, with 11 bases separating them. The CDR3 region has the DNA TGCGCCAGCAGCCAAGACCCCGCTAGCGATGAGCAGTTCTTC. It encodes CASSQDPASDEQFF.

The chain is built from TRBV4-3 and TRBJ2-1, with 12 bases identical to TRBD1. CDR3 size: 16 residues. In germline, CDR1 is LGHNA, CDR2 YSLEER. V was clipped by 8 bases and J by 7 bases; unmatched bases: 12. The DNA for the CDR3 is TGCGCCAGCTCTCCAGTCAGGGACAGGGGGCGGAATGAGCAGTTCTTC. Its protein is CASSPVRDRGRNEQFF.

Regarding this clone: The DNA is left out, because the CDR3 cannot be placed on it with certainty; the CDR3 is given as TCRdb lists it. The V gene is TRBV9, the J gene TRBJ2-1; the D call of TRBD1 is as the table states it, not checked on the DNA. The V gene's germline CDR1 is SGDLS and CDR2 YYNGEE. Counting both end residues, the CDR3 totals 16 amino acids. CDR3 protein: CASSASDRDFGNEQFF.

This sequence joins TRBV5-8 and TRBJ2-7; D is perhaps TRBD2 (6 bases). CDR3 length: 17 residues. V was pared by 0 bases and J by 2 bases, with 18 bases between. CDR1 is SGHTS and CDR2 is YDEGEE in the germline V gene. The CDR3 loop reads CASSLAQGGVRAYEQYF. CDR3 coding DNA: TGTGCCAGCAGCTTGGCTCAGGGAGGAGTGAGGGCCTACGAGCAGTACTTC.

The V gene is TRBV20-1, the J gene TRBJ2-1; 7 nucleotides align to TRBD2. With 3 bases clipped from V and 7 bases from J, the junction kept 9 bases outside the gene matches. The CDR3 has 14 residues. Germline CDR1 and CDR2: DFQATT and SNEGSKA (reference sequence). For the CDR3, the DNA is TGCAGTGCTAGTCGGGAGCGGGGAAGGAATGAGCAGTTCTTC. Its translation is CSASRERGRNEQFF.

The gene calls are TRBV29-1 and TRBJ1-5; 9 nucleotides match TRBD1. V lost 7 bases, J lost 3 bases, and 4 bases stayed unmatched. This CDR3 comprises 13 residues. Germline CDR1 and CDR2: SQVTM and ANQGSEA. For the CDR3, the DNA is TGCAGCGCCGGACAGGGGATCAATCAGCCCCAGCATTTT. Translated: CSAGQGINQPQHF.

V is TRBV11-2 and J is TRBJ2-7, with 8 bases matching TRBD1. The CDR3 extends over 13 amino acids. The germline V gene encodes CDR1 SGHAT and CDR2 FQNNGV. After removal of 4 bases from V and 7 bases from J, the junction contained 6 bases not matched to a gene. The CDR3 region has the DNA TGTGCCAGCAGCTCACAGGGGGGCTGGGAGCAGTACTTC. This translates into CASSSQGGWEQYF.

CDR3 bases: TGTGCCAGCAGTATAGCAGGGGTTCCAAACTACGAGCAGTACTTC. Translating it yields CASSIAGVPNYEQYF. This chain uses TRBV6-5 with TRBJ2-7, with a weak D call TRBD1 (6 bases). The CDR3 has 15 amino acids. The germline gives CDR1 MNHEY, CDR2 SVGAGI. The V and J ends lost 5 bases and 3 bases respectively, with 17 bases between them.

The chain couples TRBV29-1 to TRBJ1-1, with D maybe TRBD1 (6 bases). The germline CDR1 and CDR2 sequences are SQVTM and ANQGSEA. Trimming removed 7 bases from V and 2 bases from J, with 17 bases in between. The CDR3 contains 14 residues. Here the CDR3 reads CSATFGTFNTEAFF. CDR3 DNA: TGCAGCGCTACATTCGGGACATTCAACACTGAAGCTTTCTTT.

CDR3 nucleotides: TGCGCCAGCAGCCCCGGGACAGGGGGCGGCTACACCTTC. Residues: CASSPGTGGGYTF. The V gene is TRBV5-1, the J gene TRBJ1-2; 12 bases fit TRBD1. V dropped 4 bases and J dropped 8; count of bases not matched to a gene: 3. The CDR3 extends over 13 amino acids. Germline loops: CDR1 SGHRS, CDR2 YFSETQ.

This sequence joins TRBV9 and TRBJ2-7, with D possibly TRBD2 on 6 matching bases. CDR1 and CDR2 from the germline V gene are SGDLS and YYNGEE. The CDR3 has 15 residues. The germline V and J ends were trimmed by 0 bases and 5 bases, with 15 bases remaining between them. The chain's CDR3 is CASSVAAGSGNEQYF. In nucleotides, the CDR3 is TGTGCCAGCAGCGTAGCGGCGGGGTCTGGCAACGAGCAGTACTTC. The full variable domain, its missing parts supplied by reference TRBV9 and TRBJ2-7, is DSGVTQTPKHLITATGQRVTLRCSPRSGDLSVYWYQQSLDQGLQFLIQYYNGEERAKGNILERFSAQQFPDLHSELNLSSLELGDSALYFCASSVAAGSGNEQYFGPGTRLTVT.

The chain carries TRBV30 and TRBJ2-1; 8 nucleotides align to TRBD2. CDR3 size: 15 residues. Germline trimming cut 0 bases from V and 10 bases from J; bases unmatched to any gene: 11. CDR1 and CDR2 from the germline V gene are GTSNPN and SVGIG (reference sequence). The CDR3 reads CAWSVWAGGVGEQFF. The CDR3 DNA sequence: TGTGCCTGGAGTGTGTGGGCGGGAGGAGTCGGGGAGCAGTTCTTC.